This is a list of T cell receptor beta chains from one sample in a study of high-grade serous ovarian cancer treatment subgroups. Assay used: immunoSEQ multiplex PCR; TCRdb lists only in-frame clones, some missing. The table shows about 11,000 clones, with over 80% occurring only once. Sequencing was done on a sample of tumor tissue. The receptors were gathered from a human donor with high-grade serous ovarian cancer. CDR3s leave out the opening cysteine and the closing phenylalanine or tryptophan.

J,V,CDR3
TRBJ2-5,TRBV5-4,ASSLGGLWETQY
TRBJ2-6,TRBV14,ASSHRTFSGANVLT
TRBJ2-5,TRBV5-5,ASSRTSGIQETQY
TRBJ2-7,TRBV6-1,ASSESTGGPGEQY
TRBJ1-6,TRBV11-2,ASSLPPLNSPLH
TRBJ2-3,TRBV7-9,ASSLGQGSTDTQY
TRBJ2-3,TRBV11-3,ASSLRSGSTDTQY
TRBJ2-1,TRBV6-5,ASRQAGTYNEQF
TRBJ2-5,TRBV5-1,ASSYPGLAGETQY
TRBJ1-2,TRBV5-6,ASSLGPGHLEANYGYT
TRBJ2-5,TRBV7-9,ASSLYSREGQETQY
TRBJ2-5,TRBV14,ASSQYRLRTSGRFQETQY
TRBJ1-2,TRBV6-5,ASSYGEVGGYT
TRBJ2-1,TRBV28,ASSPPPGPGFRQF
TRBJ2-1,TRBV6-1,ASSASGDPYNEQF
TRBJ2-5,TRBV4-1,ASSQIIAGQETQY
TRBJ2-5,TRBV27,ASRVGGEETQY
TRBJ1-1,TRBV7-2,ASSLSENTEAF
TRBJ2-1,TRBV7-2,ASSPWTGSYNEQF
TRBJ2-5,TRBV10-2,ASKGGQETQY
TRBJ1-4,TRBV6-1,ASGDRGTANEKLF
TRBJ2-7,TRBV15,ATSRVTGDEQY
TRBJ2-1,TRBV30,AWSVSGRASNEQF
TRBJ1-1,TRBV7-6,ASSSPGGGGEAF
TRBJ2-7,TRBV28,ASSTPGTLYEQY
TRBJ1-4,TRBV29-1,SVEVRQGAAEKLF
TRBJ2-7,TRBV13,ASSPGQAYEQY
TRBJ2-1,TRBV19,ASSIQSSYNEQF
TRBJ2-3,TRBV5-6,ASSTTGTGVSAQY